This note documents a single T cell receptor (beta chain) sequence. This specimen comes from a study of blood T cell repertoires in COVID-19. Study context: From the United States, Italy and Spain came samples of acute and convalescent COVID-19. From T cells, B-cell-depleted T cells, or PBMCs came the material, which was cDNA or gDNA.

Clinical history as reported by participants underpinned cohort assignment. Two negative PCRs, clearance, or symptom resolution characterized the recovered Cohort 3 donors. The repertoire was sequenced with immunoSEQ multiplex PCR; TCRdb's copy has only in-frame clones and lacks some. The sample holds roughly 300,000 clones, around 87% seen once. From germline, CDR1 is SEHNR and CDR2 FQNEAQ (reference sequence). V shed 4 bases and J shed 7 bases, with 13 bases lying between them. This CDR3 contains 13 residues. The TCR sequence derives from a woman aged 30 to 39 who had recovered from COVID-19. The rearrangement links TRBV7-9 to TRBJ1-1; maybe TRBD1 (5 bases). Sequenced: PBMCs or T cells enriched from blood (not recorded which). The CDR3 DNA follows: TGTGCCAGCAGCTGGGAGGGGTCTGATGAAGCTTTCTTT. Protein product: CASSWEGSDEAFF.